This T cell receptor (beta chain) was recovered during a study of T cell responses to AZD1222 COVID-19 vaccine. Study-wide background: Whether given at about 4 or about 12 weeks, second doses were pooled.

The study, taken as a whole, reports: Increases in Spike-specific TCR breadth and depth were seen after two AZD1222 doses.

Produced via immunoSEQ multiplex PCR; TCRdb's table is partial and in-frame only. The data contain fewer than 250,000 clones, approximately 92% of them seen just once; the ten biggest clones take up roughly 1.3%. V was pared by 5 bases and J by 6 bases, with 10 bases between. CDR3 length: 13 residues. CDR1 LNHDA and CDR2 SQIVND come from the germline V gene (reference sequence). For this clone: Its target is not known.

The chain has TRBV19 and TRBJ2-2; no firm D call. The sequence came from an adult in good health. The material was peripheral blood, obtained on day 0 of AZD1222 vaccination. In DNA, the CDR3 is TGTGCCAGTAGTTCCACGTCGGCCGGGGAGCTGTTTTTT. The encoded protein is CASSSTSAGELFF.